Following are 25 T cell receptor beta chains from one sample sequenced in a study of T cell changes during pregnancy in multiple sclerosis. Sequencing was performed with immunoSEQ multiplex PCR; in TCRdb, only in-frame clones are kept and a portion is missing. The sample includes 50,000 or so clones, roughly 92% of them seen just once. The specimen comprised CD4+ T cells from peripheral blood mononuclear cells, sampled in the second trimester of pregnancy. Receptors were obtained from a female donor with multiple sclerosis, enrolled in a pregnancy study.

This chain links TRBV7-9 with TRBJ1-1; possibly TRBD1 for D (5 bases). V lost 8 bases, J lost 4 bases, and 17 bases lay in between. Germline values: CDR1 SEHNR, CDR2 FQNEAQ (reference sequence). The CDR3 length is 14 residues. CDR3 sequence: CASVWTSGGTEAFF. The CDR3 nucleotides are TGTGCCAGCGTCTGGACCTCGGGGGGCACTGAAGCTTTCTTT.

The V gene is TRBV7-9, the J gene TRBJ2-1; TRBD2 aligns across 11 bases. V trimming: 5 bases; J trimming: 7 bases; junction bases outside the gene matches: 4. Germline CDR1 reads SEHNR; CDR2 reads FQNEAQ (reference sequence). CDR3 size: 14 residues. CDR3 region: CASSGSGGGNEQFF. CDR3 nucleotide sequence: TGTGCCAGCAGCGGTAGCGGGGGGGGAAATGAGCAGTTCTTC.

CDR3 coding DNA: TGTGCCAGCAGTCCCGACGGGGGGAACACTGAAGCTTTCTTT. Its protein product is CASSPDGGNTEAFF. This chain connects TRBV6-5 to TRBJ1-1, with a possible D match to TRBD1 (5 bases). Trimming shortened V by 5 bases and J by 1 base, and 11 bases separated the two germline ends. Germline CDR1 reads MNHEY; CDR2 reads SVGAGI. CDR3 length: 14 residues.

This chain uses TRBV2 with TRBJ1-6, with 7 bases identical to TRBD1. CDR3 length equals 14 residues. Germline CDR1 and CDR2: SNHLY and FYNNEI. V trimming: 6 bases; J trimming: 5 bases; junction bases outside the gene matches: 4. The CDR3 reads CASSKTGDNSPLHF. In DNA, the CDR3 is TGTGCCAGCAGCAAAACAGGGGATAATTCACCCCTCCACTTT.

This clone was found a few times. The chain employs TRBV7-2 and TRBJ1-1, with TRBD1 matching 7 bases. There are 15 residues in the CDR3. Germline V gene lookup returns CDR1 SGHTA and CDR2 FQGNSA. The V and J ends lost 6 bases and 3 bases, in that order; junction bases with no gene match: 10. The CDR3 here is CASRDTGDVYTEAFF. In DNA form, the CDR3 reads TGTGCCAGCAGAGATACAGGGGATGTGTACACTGAAGCTTTCTTT.

V and J are TRBV10-3 and TRBJ1-1; D unresolved. The CDR3 loop spans 15 amino acids. Deletions cut 0 bases from V and 1 base from J, with 9 bases between. From germline, CDR1 is ENHRY and CDR2 SYGVKD. This CDR3 is CAISESSLPNTEAFF. The CDR3 coding sequence is TGTGCCATCAGTGAGTCGTCCCTCCCGAACACTGAAGCTTTCTTT.

This chain links TRBV27 with TRBJ2-5, with 11 bases aligning to TRBD2. From germline, CDR1 is MNHEY and CDR2 SMNVEV (reference sequence). The CDR3 contains 18 residues. Unmatched junction bases numbered 15, after V lost 5 bases and J lost 4 bases. The CDR3 is CASSLKARSGGGPETQYF. For the CDR3, the DNA is TGTGCCAGCAGTCTAAAAGCCCGTAGCGGGGGGGGCCCAGAGACCCAGTACTTC.

This sequence joins TRBV19 and TRBJ1-1; TRBD1 aligns across 8 bases. Per germline, CDR1 LNHDA and CDR2 SQIVND (reference sequence). There are 12 residues in the CDR3. V was clipped by 4 bases and J by 13 bases; unmatched bases: 8. CDR3 DNA sequence: TGTGCCAGTAGTACCCCGGACAGGGTGGGTTTCTTT. Its protein product is CASSTPDRVGFF.

The chain links TRBV27 to TRBJ2-4; TRBD2 matches at 9 bases. CDR1 and CDR2 (germline): MNHEY, SMNVEV (reference sequence). The V and J ends lost 3 bases and 6 bases, in that order; junction bases with no gene match: 6. The CDR3 is 15 residues long. The DNA of the CDR3 is TGTGCCAGCAGTTTTGCGGGGGGGCGACTAAACATTCAGTACTTC. Protein product: CASSFAGGRLNIQYF.

This chain connects TRBV9 to TRBJ1-3; no reliable D call. Germline loops: CDR1 SGDLS, CDR2 YYNGEE. Between the trimmed V and J ends, which lost 0 bases and 2 bases, there was a span of 9 bases. This CDR3 contains 15 residues. The CDR3 DNA follows: TGTGCCAGCAGCGTAGATATACTCCCTGGAAACACCATATATTTT. Protein sequence: CASSVDILPGNTIYF.

The chain recombines TRBV7-2 with TRBJ1-1, with 8 bases fitting TRBD1. The V and J ends lost 6 bases and 6 bases, in that order; junction bases with no gene match: 6. This CDR3 region has 13 residues. Germline-derived CDR1 and CDR2 are SGHTA and FQGNSA. This CDR3 is CASSRDRMPEAFF. The CDR3 nucleotides read TGTGCCAGCAGTCGGGACAGGATGCCTGAAGCTTTCTTT.

The CDR3 DNA reads as TGTGCCAGCAGTCCGACAGGGGCGTCTGGCACTGAAGCTTTCTTT. Translation: CASSPTGASGTEAFF. V usage is TRBV7-2 and J usage is TRBJ1-1; 8 nucleotides agree with TRBD1. Germline CDR1 reads SGHTA; CDR2 reads FQGNSA. V lost 6 bases to trimming and J lost 4 bases; unmatched junction nucleotides: 10. The CDR3 loop spans 15 amino acids.

The table lists this clone with a few counts. J is TRBJ1-2 and V is TRBV4-2; D is ambiguous. The CDR3 extends over 15 amino acids. Deletions cut 1 base from V and 3 bases from J, with 12 bases between. CDR1 and CDR2 (germline): LGHNA, YNFKEQ. The CDR3 bases are TGTGCCAGCAGCCAAGCGCTTCCGGGAGACTATGGCTACACCTTC. This translates into CASSQALPGDYGYTF.

The chain links TRBV25-1 to TRBJ1-4, with 7 positions matching TRBD1. Germline loops: CDR1 MGHDK, CDR2 SYGVNS. V was clipped by 4 bases and J by 17 bases; unmatched bases: 13. This CDR3 has 13 residues. The CDR3 DNA reads TGTGCCAGCAGTGGCCCCATGACAGGGATGCTCTTTTTT. It yields the protein CASSGPMTGMLFF. Full variable domain (remainder filled in from reference TRBV25-1 and TRBJ1-4): EADIYQTPRYLVIGTGKKITLECSQTMGHDKMYWYQQDPGMELHLIHYSYGVNSTEKGDLSSESTVSRIRTEHFPLTLESARPSHTSQYLCASSGPMTGMLFFGSGTQLSVL.

This chain uses TRBV7-2 with TRBJ1-2; TRBD1 agrees at 9 bases. The CDR3 runs to 14 residues. Germline V gene sequence: CDR1 SGHTA, CDR2 FQGNSA. V gave up 5 bases and J gave up 6 bases; unmatched junction bases: 7. The CDR3 coding sequence is TGTGCCAGCAGCCTACAGGGGGCAGGGAATGGCTACACCTTC. It encodes CASSLQGAGNGYTF.

This chain links TRBV7-2 with TRBJ2-7; 14 positions agree with TRBD2. The germline V gene has CDR1 SGHTA and CDR2 FQGNSA. The trim removed 2 bases at V and 7 bases at J, leaving 13 bases unmatched. This CDR3 has 18 residues. CDR3 amino acids: CASSLPMEPGLAGVEQYF. In DNA, the CDR3 is TGTGCCAGCAGCTTACCGATGGAACCGGGACTAGCGGGGGTAGAGCAGTACTTC.

This CDR3 reads CASGNGGNTEAFF. The CDR3 DNA is TGTGCTAGTGGCAACGGGGGGAACACTGAAGCTTTCTTT. The rearrangement links TRBV12-5 to TRBJ1-1; tentatively, D is TRBD1 (5 bases). CDR1 and CDR2 from the germline V gene are LGHNT and FRNRAP. V was trimmed by 6 bases and J by 1 base, leaving 9 bases between them. The CDR3 contains 13 residues.

This clone was counted between two and nine times. This sequence joins TRBV11-3 and TRBJ2-2; 7 bases are shared with TRBD1. Looked up from germline, CDR1 is SGHNT and CDR2 is YENEEA. Unmatched junction bases numbered 2, after V lost 5 bases and J lost 2 bases. There are 14 residues in the CDR3. CDR3 sequence reads: CASSRQGNTGELFF. CDR3 nucleotide sequence: TGTGCCAGCAGCCGACAGGGAAACACCGGGGAGCTGTTTTTT.

The rearrangement links TRBV7-2 to TRBJ2-2, with D perhaps TRBD1 (5 bases). The V and J ends lost 0 bases and 6 bases respectively, with 8 bases between them. CDR1 and CDR2 (germline): SGHTA, FQGNSA. The CDR3 runs 14 residues. The CDR3 bases are TGTGCCAGCAGCTTAGCGAAGACAGCCGGGGAGCTGTTTTTT. This sequence encodes CASSLAKTAGELFF.

The J gene is TRBJ1-1, the V gene TRBV11-2, with TRBD1 matching over 8 bases. This CDR3 contains 12 residues. V lost 5 bases, J lost 9 bases, and 5 bases stayed unmatched. Germline V gives CDR1 SGHAT, CDR2 FQNNGV. The CDR3 bases are TGTGCCAGCAGCCCAGGGACAGGCAAAGCTTTCTTT. Its translation is CASSPGTGKAFF.

The chain carries TRBV7-2 and TRBJ1-2; tentatively, D is TRBD1 (6 bases). The V and J ends lost 5 bases and 5 bases respectively, with 18 bases between them. Germline-derived CDR1 and CDR2 are SGHTA and FQGNSA. There are 15 residues in the CDR3. The CDR3 coding sequence is TGTGCCAGCAGCCTAGAGGTCGGACAGAGTTATGGCTACACCTTC. Translating gives CASSLEVGQSYGYTF.

Note on this clone: Other DNA sequences in the sample encode the same CDR3. The chain combines TRBV5-4 with TRBJ1-6; TRBD1 agrees at 7 bases. V shed 3 bases and J 0 bases; nucleotides not matched to a gene: 6. The CDR3 length is 17 residues. Germline V CDR1 and CDR2: SGHNT, YYREEE (reference sequence). The CDR3 is CASSSGQDRSYNSPLHF. For the CDR3, the DNA is TGTGCCAGCAGCTCTGGACAGGACCGCTCCTATAATTCACCCCTCCACTTT.

V and J are TRBV4-3 and TRBJ2-5; D remains ambiguous. The V gene's germline CDR1 is LGHNA and CDR2 YSLEER. The CDR3 contains 14 residues. The V gene lost 1 base and the J gene lost 0 bases, with 6 bases spanning the gap. CDR3 amino acids: CASSQGGNQETQYF. CDR3 coding DNA: TGCGCCAGCAGCCAAGGCGGCAACCAAGAGACCCAGTACTTC.

This chain uses TRBV19 with TRBJ1-1; tentative D call: TRBD1 (5 bases). This CDR3 has 15 residues. V lost 9 bases and J lost 2, with 19 bases in between. In germline, CDR1 is LNHDA, CDR2 SQIVND (reference sequence). CDR3 nucleotide sequence: TGTGCCAGCAACAATGACAGAAGCTTTAACACTGAAGCTTTCTTT. Protein sequence: CASNNDRSFNTEAFF.

This rearrangement joins TRBV6-5 to TRBJ1-2; TRBD1 is a possible D gene (5 bases). CDR1 MNHEY and CDR2 SVGAGI come from the germline V gene. The length of the CDR3 is 15 residues. V was clipped by 6 bases and J by 0 bases, with 14 bases between them. CDR3 sequence: CASRRGGGANYGYTF. CDR3 bases: TGTGCCAGCAGGAGGGGAGGCGGAGCTAACTATGGCTACACCTTC.